The 22 T cell receptor beta chains given below trace back to one sample, sequenced in a study of blood T cell repertoires in COVID-19. Some clones are missing from TCRdb's copy, which holds only in-frame ones; the method was immunoSEQ multiplex PCR. Of approximately 100,000 clones in the sample, less than 85% are singletons; the top ten hold approximately 4.3%. The sequencing sample was made of peripheral blood. The source of these receptors is a human donor in a cohort sampled during active or convalescent COVID-19.

The chain couples TRBV6-6 to TRBJ2-7; 9 positions agree with TRBD1. This CDR3 spans 15 amino acids. CDR1 MNHNY and CDR2 SVGAGI come from the germline V gene (reference sequence). The V and J ends lost 2 bases and 6 bases, in that order; junction bases with no gene match: 8. The CDR3 loop reads CASSYGTGGFGEQYF. As DNA, the CDR3 is TGTGCCAGCAGTTACGGCACAGGGGGCTTCGGCGAGCAGTACTTC.

The chain employs TRBV11-2 and TRBJ2-7; D gene unclear. Germline V lookup: CDR1 SGHAT, CDR2 FQNNGV. The CDR3 covers 15 residues. Trimming removed 0 bases from V and 2 bases from J, with 11 bases in between. The CDR3 nucleotides read TGTGCCAGCAGCTTAGACCCTACTGAAACCTACGAGCAGTACTTC. It encodes CASSLDPTETYEQYF.

The rearrangement links TRBV29-1 to TRBJ2-3, with D unresolved. The CDR3 loop spans 12 amino acids. Trimming removed 6 bases from V and 4 bases from J, with 11 bases in between. Germline CDR1 and CDR2: SQVTM and ANQGSEA. As DNA, the CDR3 is TGCAGCGTAGCTACCCTGTCAGATACGCAGTATTTT. It yields the protein CSVATLSDTQYF.

Notes on this clone: The limits of the CDR3 on the DNA are not certain, so only TCRdb's listed CDR3 is given. The CDR3 sequence is CASSPFGSGGSNQPQHF. J is TRBJ1-5 and V is TRBV6-6. The CDR3 extends over 17 residues, inclusive of both ends. The germline V gene has CDR1 MNHNY and CDR2 SVGAGI (reference sequence).

The J gene is TRBJ2-3, the V gene TRBV7-9; possible D gene TRBD2, 5 bases. V lost 0 bases and J lost 2, with 9 bases in between. CDR1 and CDR2 from the germline V gene are SEHNR and FQNEAQ (reference sequence). The CDR3 length is 15 residues. The CDR3 DNA reads TGTGCCAGCAGCTTAGCCGGGGTAAACACAGATACGCAGTATTTT. It yields the protein CASSLAGVNTDTQYF. The full variable domain, its missing parts supplied by reference TRBV7-9 and TRBJ2-3, is DTGVSQNPRHKITKRGQNVTFRCDPISEHNRLYWYRQTLGQGPEFLTYFQNEAQLEKSRLLSDRFSAERPKGSFSTLEIQRTEQGDSAMYLCASSLAGVNTDTQYFGPGTRLTVL.

The genes are TRBV20-1 and TRBJ2-3; D gene ambiguous. The CDR3 is 11 residues long. The germline V gene encodes CDR1 DFQATT and CDR2 SNEGSKA (reference sequence). The CDR3: CRAPNTDTQYF. The DNA of the CDR3 is TGCAGGGCCCCCAACACAGATACGCAGTATTTT.

CDR3 amino acids: CASSLLAGAGYNEQFF. The CDR3 region has the DNA TGTGCCAGCAGCTTGCTAGCGGGGGCGGGGTACAATGAGCAGTTCTTC. The rearrangement uses TRBV13 and TRBJ2-1; the match to TRBD2 covers 10 bases. This CDR3 comprises 16 residues. Germline V gene data show CDR1 as PRHDT and CDR2 as FYEKMQ (reference sequence). The J segment lost 4 bases and the V segment lost 3 bases, leaving 6 bases of the junction unmatched.

The chain joins TRBV6-5 to TRBJ2-1, with 10 bases fitting TRBD1. Germline CDR1 MNHEY, CDR2 SVGAGI. V shed 6 bases, J shed 3 bases, and the junction held 5 bases outside the gene matches. The CDR3 length is 15 residues. The CDR3 reads CASSMTGGFYNEQFF. The CDR3 DNA is TGTGCCAGCAGCATGACAGGGGGCTTCTACAATGAGCAGTTCTTC.

The sample holds a few counts of this clone. The genes are TRBV19 and TRBJ1-1; D ambiguous. The germline V gene has CDR1 LNHDA and CDR2 SQIVND (reference sequence). V was shortened by 7 bases and J by 7 bases, with 19 bases between the two germline ends. The CDR3 has 14 amino acids. The CDR3 DNA reads TGTGCCAGTACGGGCGGGCCCCTGGACGGTGAAGCTTTCTTT. Protein sequence: CASTGGPLDGEAFF.

This clone was detected once. This chain uses TRBV7-8 with TRBJ2-1; 9 bases are a match to TRBD2. Per the germline V gene, CDR1 is SGHVS and CDR2 is FQNEAQ. Trimming removed 6 bases from V and 3 bases from J; junction bases left unmatched: 12. The CDR3 length is 17 residues. CDR3 in amino acids: CASSLGREGRVYNEQFF. The CDR3 nucleotides are TGTGCCAGCAGTTTGGGGCGGGAGGGCCGTGTCTACAATGAGCAGTTCTTC.

The chain is built from TRBV7-9 and TRBJ2-7; 12 nucleotides align to TRBD2. In germline, CDR1 is SEHNR, CDR2 FQNEAQ (reference sequence). Trimming removed 1 base from V and 12 bases from J; junction bases left unmatched: 10. This CDR3 is 15 amino acids long. DNA for the CDR3: TGTGCCAGCAGCTTAGACGGACTAGCGGGGACTATGTGGTACTTC. Its translation: CASSLDGLAGTMWYF.

The V gene is TRBV5-6, the J gene TRBJ1-2, with 8 bases matching TRBD1. J lost 5 bases, V lost 2 bases, and 2 bases had no gene match. The CDR3 is made up of 13 amino acids. Per the germline V gene, CDR1 is SGHDT and CDR2 is YYEEEE. This chain's CDR3 is CASSFDRGYGYTF. The CDR3 DNA is TGTGCCAGCAGCTTTGACAGGGGTTATGGCTACACCTTC.

This rearrangement joins TRBV2 to TRBJ1-2; 7 bases are a match to TRBD1. V shed 7 bases and J 2 bases; nucleotides not matched to a gene: 7. CDR3 length equals 14 residues. CDR1 SNHLY and CDR2 FYNNEI come from the germline V gene. The CDR3 DNA follows: TGTGCCAGCATCCGGGACAGATTAAACTATGGCTACACCTTC. Encoded protein: CASIRDRLNYGYTF.

The chain carries TRBV3-1 (or the pseudogene TRBV3-2) and TRBJ2-3, with 10 bases aligning to TRBD2. The CDR3 consists of 16 residues. Germline assignment: CDR1 LGHDT and CDR2 YNNKEL (reference sequence). Trimming took 3 bases from V and 7 from J; bases not matched to a gene: 10. The CDR3 loop reads CASSHRGWTSGNTQYF. CDR3 sequence (DNA): TGTGCCAGCAGCCACAGGGGCTGGACTAGCGGCAATACGCAGTATTTT.

This chain connects TRBV6-5 to TRBJ2-7, with a weak D call TRBD2 (6 bases). V was shortened by 5 bases and J by 7 bases, with 9 bases between the two germline ends. This CDR3 is 11 amino acids long. CDR1 is MNHEY, CDR2 SVGAGI, per germline. The CDR3 DNA reads as TGTGCCAGCAGTATACTAGCAGAGCAGTACTTC. It specifies CASSILAEQYF.

The genes are TRBV6-2 or TRBV6-3 and TRBJ1-1; D gene unclear. The germline V gene encodes CDR1 MNHEY and CDR2 SVGEGT. CDR3 length: 13 amino acids. Trimming stripped 2 bases from V and 4 bases from J, with 8 bases between. The CDR3 is CASSYGGATEAFF. The CDR3 region has the DNA TGTGCCAGCAGTTACGGTGGAGCCACTGAAGCTTTCTTT.

This chain joins TRBV5-6 and TRBJ2-3; 9 bases fit TRBD2. The CDR3 covers 16 residues. CDR1 is SGHDT and CDR2 is YYEEEE in the germline V gene. J gave up 6 bases and V 0 bases, and 8 bases lay outside the gene matches. CDR3 amino acids: CASSLVVAGGPDTQYF. The CDR3 region has the DNA TGTGCCAGCAGCTTGGTTGTTGCGGGAGGGCCTGATACGCAGTATTTT.

The V call is TRBV5-1, the J call TRBJ1-1, with no clear D. CDR1 and CDR2 from the germline V gene are SGHRS and YFSETQ. This CDR3 comprises 14 residues. V was cut by 3 bases and J by 5 bases, with 14 bases left in between. Written as DNA, the CDR3 is TGCGCCAGCAGCTCAGACACCGGTGGAACTGAAGCTTTCTTT. It translates to CASSSDTGGTEAFF.

This chain joins TRBV2 and TRBJ2-7; D unclear. Per germline, CDR1 SNHLY and CDR2 FYNNEI. The CDR3 is made up of 13 amino acids. Trimming stripped 0 bases from V and 7 bases from J, with 10 bases between. CDR3 loop: CASSEARSGEQYF. The CDR3 DNA reads TGTGCCAGCAGTGAAGCCCGCTCCGGGGAGCAGTACTTC.

V is TRBV19 and J is TRBJ2-1; tentatively, D is TRBD1 (5 bases). The V and J ends lost 3 bases and 10 bases respectively, with 16 bases between them. The CDR3 contains 14 residues. Per germline, CDR1 LNHDA and CDR2 SQIVND (reference sequence). CDR3 nucleotide sequence: TGTGCCAGTAGTATTGTTCTAGGGGCCGGGGAGCAGTTCTTC. It encodes CASSIVLGAGEQFF.

This sequence joins TRBV5-1 and TRBJ2-2; D is possibly TRBD1 (6 bases). This CDR3 region has 15 residues. CDR1 and CDR2 from the germline V gene are SGHRS and YFSETQ. The V end lost 3 bases, the J end lost 6 bases, and 15 bases lay between the germline ends. Here the CDR3 DNA reads TGCGCCAGCAGCTCCCTGCGTGGGGGCGCCGGGGAGCTGTTTTTT. Its protein product is CASSSLRGGAGELFF. Full variable domain (outside the CDR3, taken from reference TRBV5-1 and TRBJ2-2): KAGVTQTPRYLIKTRGQQVTLSCSPISGHRSVSWYQQTPGQGLQFLFEYFSETQRNKGNFPGRFSGRQFSNSRSEMNVSTLELGDSALYLCASSSLRGGAGELFFGEGSRLTVL.

DNA of the CDR3: TGCGCCAGCAAGGGACAGGGGATCAATGAGCAGTTCTTC. It yields the protein CASKGQGINEQFF. The rearrangement joins TRBV5-1 to TRBJ2-1; TRBD1 agrees at 10 bases. The CDR3 runs 13 residues. Germline V gene sequence: CDR1 SGHRS, CDR2 YFSETQ. V lost 6 bases and J lost 6; bases outside the gene matches: 3.